This T cell receptor beta chain was found in a study of blood T cells in healthy people across ages. CDR1 is SNHLY, CDR2 FYNNEI, per germline. There are 14 residues in the CDR3. J lost 8 bases, V lost 7 bases, and 11 bases had no gene match. It was with a sample-barcoded 5' primer and a J-beta primer mix that a second PCR of about 6 to 12 cycles was run. TCRdb re-called the 5' RACE reads through MiXCR, storing one row per CDR3 protein. This sample yields about 730,000 distinct CDR3 sequences, of which more than 40% are seen a single time; less than 25% belongs to the top ten. J is TRBJ2-5 and V is TRBV2; 9 positions agree with TRBD1. The specimen sequenced was blood. The clonotype was recovered from a woman aged 60-75 years in good health. CDR3 region: CASIADRGSATQYF. CDR3 in DNA: TGTGCCAGCATTGCGGACAGGGGAAGTGCAACCCAGTACTTC.